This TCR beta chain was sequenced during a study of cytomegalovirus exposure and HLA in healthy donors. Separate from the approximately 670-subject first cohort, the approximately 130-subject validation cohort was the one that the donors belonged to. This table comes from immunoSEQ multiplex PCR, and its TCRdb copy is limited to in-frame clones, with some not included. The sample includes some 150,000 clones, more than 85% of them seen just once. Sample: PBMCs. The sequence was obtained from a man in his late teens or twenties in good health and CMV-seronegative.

CDR3 in amino acids: CASSVDNEQFF. The CDR3 region has the DNA TGTGCCAGCAGCGTCGACAATGAGCAGTTCTTC. The V and J genes are TRBV13 and TRBJ2-1; D gene ambiguous. Germline V lookup: CDR1 PRHDT, CDR2 FYEKMQ (reference sequence). This CDR3 comprises 11 residues. V lost 5 bases, J lost 5 bases, and 4 bases lay in between.